What follows is one TCR beta chain and its context. This sample is part of a study of blood T cell repertoires in COVID-19. Sequenced by immunoSEQ multiplex PCR; TCRdb stores in-frame clones only, minus some. Seen here are approximately 300,000 clones, approximately 83% observed once, and the top ten hold 4.3%. Germline V gives CDR1 LGHDT, CDR2 YNNKEL (reference sequence). The V gene lost 0 bases and the J gene lost 0 bases, with 11 bases spanning the gap. The CDR3 runs to 16 residues. The cohort comprised adults aged 18 to 89 years residing in 24 US areas. Cohort 3 recovery required two negative PCRs, clearance, or symptom resolution.

Sequenced: PBMCs or T cells enriched from blood (not recorded which). The source is a young woman who had recovered from COVID-19. This chain joins TRBV3-1 (or the pseudogene TRBV3-2) and TRBJ1-1; possibly TRBD1 for D (5 bases). The CDR3 sequence is CASSQDRGVLNTEAFF. The CDR3 nucleotides are TGTGCCAGCAGCCAAGATCGGGGGGTCCTGAACACTGAAGCTTTCTTT.